Given below is one TCR beta chain in context. Its target is unknown. The data derive from a study of cytomegalovirus exposure and HLA in healthy donors. Study-wide findings and caveats: The authors listed 150 to 200 TCR beta chains as cytomegalovirus-associated.

Vbeta (60) and Jbeta (13) primers were used in the PCR. Assay used: immunoSEQ multiplex PCR; TCRdb lists only in-frame clones, some missing. The sample carries some 140,000 clones, nearly 80% recorded once. The ends lost 4 bases at V and 6 bases at J; junction bases unmatched: 10. Per the germline V gene, CDR1 is SGHRS and CDR2 is YFSETQ. CDR3 length: 14 residues. This clonotype originated in a man in his thirties or forties in good health and CMV-seronegative. Input material: PBMCs. The chain combines TRBV5-1 with TRBJ2-7; 7 bases align to TRBD2. CDR3 loop: CASSRGASGGEQYF. The DNA for the CDR3 is TGCGCCAGCAGCCGGGGAGCTAGCGGTGGCGAGCAGTACTTC.